This T cell receptor beta chain was observed in a study of blood T cells in healthy people across ages. The CDR3 totals 15 residues. J lost 9 bases, V lost 4 bases, and 5 bases had no gene match. CDR1 and CDR2 from the germline V gene are KGHDR and SFDVKD. Through a sample-barcoded 5' primer and a J-beta primer mix, a second PCR was run for roughly 6 to 12 cycles. MiXCR was run by TCRdb on the 5' RACE reads, yielding one entry per CDR3 protein. The table has some 1,800,000 distinct CDR3 sequences, 35% to 50% seen once. Peripheral blood samples of around 11 milliliters were drawn from each donor. This clonotype was recorded once.

This sequence originates from a human donor in good health. Source material: blood. The chain carries TRBV24-1 and TRBJ2-1; 13 bases map to TRBD2. In DNA, the CDR3 is TGTGCCACCAGTGACCAGACTAGCGGGAGGACTGAGCAGTTCTTC. Its protein product is CATSDQTSGRTEQFF.